This TCR beta chain was found in a study of beta chain features in type 1 diabetes. The germline V gene has CDR1 SEHNR and CDR2 FQNEAQ (reference sequence). The V end lost 6 bases, the J end lost 0 bases, and 9 bases lay between the germline ends. There are 14 residues in the CDR3. This clone occurred a few times. Its antigen is as yet unknown. Reverse transcribing all isolated RNA meant expressed TCRB transcripts were sequenced. Sequencing used immunoSEQ multiplex PCR; TCRdb keeps in-frame clones, though not all of them. Here the sample spans more than 150,000 clones, around 10% being singletons. Study-wide results and limits: Shorter templates may be favored by PCR, equally so in patients and controls.

This receptor was identified in a man between 18 and 29 years old in good health. This rearrangement joins TRBV7-9 to TRBJ1-3; TRBD1 might be the D (6 bases). Sample: central memory CD4+ T cells from blood. The CDR3 DNA sequence: TGTGCCAGCAGGGGGGCAGGCTCTGGAAACACCATATATTTT. The encoded protein is CASRGAGSGNTIYF.